Listed here is a single TCR beta chain. How the authors handled the data: The authors estimated nucleated cell counts from reference gene primer amplification. Clones were read by immunoSEQ multiplex PCR, and TCRdb kept only the in-frame ones, dropping some. V, J and clone size derive from that table, while D and trimming were established from the DNA sequence. The data hold some 240,000 clones, with roughly 75% observed a single time. The data are from a study of blood T cell repertoires in COVID-19. The wider study: Samples of COVID-19 (acute and convalescent) were obtained from the United States, Italy and Spain. Nucleic acid was either cDNA or gDNA, and it came from T cells, B-cell-depleted T cells, or PBMCs.

CDR3 length: 12 residues. V lost 6 bases to trimming and J lost 1 base, with 4 bases between them. V is TRBV12-3 or TRBV12-4 and J is TRBJ1-5; D gene uncertain. The TCR originated in a woman aged 65 to 85 with acute or convalescent COVID-19. Sequenced input: peripheral blood. The CDR3 region has the DNA TGTGCCAGCAGCCAAAGCAATCAGCCCCAGCATTTT. It codes for CASSQSNQPQHF.